This T cell receptor (beta chain) was obtained from a study of T cell responses to AZD1222 COVID-19 vaccine. Study-level results: Clonal diversity may have been underestimated in mostly white British donors.

For this clone: Its antigen is not identified.

Measured with immunoSEQ multiplex PCR; TCRdb has only the in-frame clones, and not every one. The table shows 180,000 or so clones, with over 90% occurring only once. This CDR3 has 12 amino acids. Germline CDR1 is SGHNT and CDR2 is YYREEE (reference sequence). V was clipped by 5 bases and J by 3 bases, with 8 bases between them. This TCR derives from an adult who received the AZD1222 COVID-19 vaccine. The sequencing used peripheral blood, collected 28 days after the second AZD1222 dose. The chain carries TRBV5-4 and TRBJ1-1; no clear D gene. CDR3 region: CASSFPDTEAFF. As DNA, the CDR3 is TGTGCCAGCAGTTTTCCAGACACTGAAGCTTTCTTT.